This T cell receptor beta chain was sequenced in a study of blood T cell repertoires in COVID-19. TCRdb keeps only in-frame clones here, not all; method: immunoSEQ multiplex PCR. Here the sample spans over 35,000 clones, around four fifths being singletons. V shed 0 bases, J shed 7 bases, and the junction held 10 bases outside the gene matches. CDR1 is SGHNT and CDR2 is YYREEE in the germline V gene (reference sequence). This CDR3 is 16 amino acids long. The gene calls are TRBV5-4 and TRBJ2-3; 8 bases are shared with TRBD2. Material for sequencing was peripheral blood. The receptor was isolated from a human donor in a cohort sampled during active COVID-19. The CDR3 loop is CASSLGGGPQTYTQYF. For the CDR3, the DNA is TGTGCCAGCAGCTTGGGCGGGGGGCCCCAGACCTATACGCAGTATTTT.